The entry below describes one TCR beta chain. Its specificity is not known. With the Oncomine TCR Beta short-read assay, DNA from cultured CD4+ T cells was sequenced. TCRdb called the PCR reads again in MiXCR, with one record for every CDR3 protein. The data show almost 15,000 distinct CDR3 sequences, with around a fifth seen just once and around 12% held by the top ten. Treatment defined: roughly 10-day PBMC culture with coronavirus spike peptide pools or control peptides (ViraFEST assay). The V gene's germline CDR1 is MGHRA and CDR2 YSYEKL. The CDR3 is 17 residues long. V was pared by 5 bases and J by 6 bases, with 25 bases between. The data belong to a study of vaccination and CD4 T cells after COVID-19. Overall study: The makeup of the convalescents was six males and four females, two of them Hispanic. A median of approximately 96 days (range 35 to 161) separated diagnosis from post-COVID sampling.

This TCR was sampled from a human donor who received a COVID-19 vaccine. The sample consisted of CD4+ T cells from blood, cultured in vitro, taken before SARS-CoV-2 vaccination. The V and J genes are TRBV4-1 and TRBJ1-2, with D possibly TRBD1 on 6 matching bases. The CDR3 is CASSENDLIGQSNGYTF. CDR3 nucleotide sequence: TGCGCCAGCAGCGAAAACGATTTGATAGGACAGAGCAATGGCTACACCTTC.